One TCR beta chain is described in this entry. TCR beta CDR3 region amplification was performed from RNA transcripts. HTBI primers were employed in a first-round RT-PCR of the TCR CDR3. TCRdb processed the multiplex PCR reads anew with MiXCR; each CDR3 protein has one entry. The sample shows 500,000 to 800,000 distinct CDR3 sequences, less than 45% of them seen only once. This sample stems from a study of T cells in Graves' hyperthyroidism and ophthalmopathy. CDR3 length equals 15 residues. V lost 6 bases and J 4 bases, leaving 13 bases between the germline ends. Germline lookup yields CDR1 WSHSY and CDR2 SAAADI.

The chain couples TRBV10-2 to TRBJ1-6, with D possibly matching TRBD1 (6 bases). Input material: peripheral blood or thyroid tissue (not recorded which). The clonotype originates from an adult man with Graves' disease, either hyperthyroidism or ophthalmopathy (not recorded which). The CDR3 DNA reads TGCGCCAGCAGAGCGGTCGGACAGTATAATTCACCCCTCCACTTT. Translating gives CASRAVGQYNSPLHF.